The 18 T cell receptor beta chains in this list originate from one sample, sequenced in a study of Graves' ophthalmopathy and Graves' hyperthyroidism. Amplification targeted the TCR beta CDR3 regions, with RNA transcripts as the source material. The workflow started with a first-round RT-PCR run with HTBI primers and then moved on to a second-round multiplex PCR. TCRdb re-called the multiplex PCR reads with MiXCR, one entry per CDR3 protein. The profile shows about 660,000 distinct CDR3 sequences, 35% to 45% of them singletons. Sequencing was done on a sample of peripheral blood. The receptors were sampled from an adult man with Graves' ophthalmopathy.

The chain employs TRBV12-3 or TRBV12-4 and TRBJ2-1; TRBD2 might be the D (6 bases). This CDR3 is built from 13 residues. Trimming stripped 3 bases from V and 8 bases from J, with 11 bases between. The CDR3 DNA reads TGTGCCAGCAGTTTTCGGGGGTCGGATGAGCAGTTCTTC. Its translation: CASSFRGSDEQFF.

The genes are TRBV7-9 and TRBJ1-1; D perhaps matches TRBD1 (5 bases). The V gene's germline CDR1 is SEHNR and CDR2 FQNEAQ (reference sequence). This CDR3 spans 13 amino acids. Trimming stripped 3 bases from V and 6 bases from J, with 11 bases between. CDR3 region: CASSFRGVSEAFF. The CDR3 DNA is TGTGCCAGCAGCTTTCGAGGGGTCTCTGAAGCTTTCTTT.

V gene TRBV10-3 combines with J gene TRBJ1-2; D gene unclear. Trimming removed 10 bases from V and 1 base from J, with 22 bases in between. The germline CDR1 and CDR2 sequences are ENHRY and SYGVKD. CDR3 length equals 16 residues. CDR3 coding DNA: TGTGCCAGCATCCCGATGCCCAGGTCCATTAACTATGGCTACACCTTC. Encoded protein: CASIPMPRSINYGYTF.

This clonotype appeared many times. The V call is TRBV25-1, the J call TRBJ1-4, with 8 bases matching TRBD1. Germline CDR1 and CDR2: MGHDK and SYGVNS. The CDR3 length is 15 residues. V lost 3 bases to trimming and J lost 5 bases; unmatched junction nucleotides: 5. The CDR3 reads CASSEGDRLNEKLFF. The CDR3 coding sequence is TGTGCCAGCAGTGAGGGGGACAGGTTGAATGAAAAACTGTTTTTT. The whole variable domain, remainder taken from reference TRBV25-1 and TRBJ1-4, is EADIYQTPRYLVIGTGKKITLECSQTMGHDKMYWYQQDPGMELHLIHYSYGVNSTEKGDLSSESTVSRIRTEHFPLTLESARPSHTSQYLCASSEGDRLNEKLFFGSGTQLSVL.

Many counts were recorded for this clonotype. The genes are TRBV4-1 and TRBJ2-7, with D possibly matching TRBD2 (5 bases). Trimming stripped 0 bases from V and 1 base from J, with 10 bases between. Per the germline V gene, CDR1 is MGHRA and CDR2 is YSYEKL. The CDR3 is 15 residues long. The DNA of the CDR3 is TGCGCCAGCAGCCAAGAGGCGGGCTCTTCCTACGAGCAGTACTTC. Protein sequence: CASSQEAGSSYEQYF.

With regard to this clonotype: A clone one base away is much larger, so this may be a read error. The rearrangement joins TRBV19 to TRBJ1-3, with 10 nucleotides matching TRBD1. Germline V CDR1 and CDR2: LNHDA, SQIVND (reference sequence). After removal of 5 bases from V and 4 bases from J, the junction contained 5 bases not matched to a gene. The CDR3 length is 15 residues. The CDR3 region has the DNA TGTGCCAGTAGTGGGGGACAGGGGACGGGAAACACCATATATTTT. Protein: CASSGGQGTGNTIYF.

The sample holds many counts of this clonotype. The rearrangement joins TRBV19 to TRBJ1-2, with D unclear. V was pared by 1 base and J by 5 bases, with 8 bases between. The length of the CDR3 is 13 residues. Germline V gene lookup returns CDR1 LNHDA and CDR2 SQIVND (reference sequence). For the CDR3, the DNA is TGTGCCAGTAGTATAGGAAGCTTTTATGGCTACACCTTC. Protein sequence: CASSIGSFYGYTF.

About this clonotype: A read error may explain this, as a much larger clone is one base away. The chain couples TRBV7-2 to TRBJ1-2; D may be TRBD1 (5 bases). CDR3 size: 14 residues. Per the germline V gene, CDR1 is SGHTA and CDR2 is FQGNSA. CDR3 DNA: TGTGCCGGCAGCTTAACACAGGATAACTATGGCTACACCTTC. Amino acids: CAGSLTQDNYGYTF.

The table lists this clonotype with a count of one. The V call is TRBV12-3 or TRBV12-4, the J call TRBJ2-7; 8 bases are a match to TRBD2. V trimming: 1 base; J trimming: 0 bases; junction bases outside the gene matches: 11. This CDR3 spans 18 amino acids. DNA for the CDR3: TGTGCCAGCAGTTTAGTTTCGGGAGGGCGTCGGCGCTCCTACGAGCAGTACTTC. Residues: CASSLVSGGRRRSYEQYF.

The table lists this clonotype with many counts. The chain uses TRBV20-1 and TRBJ2-7; 10 bases match TRBD2. V dropped 6 bases and J dropped 1; count of bases not matched to a gene: 3. Germline CDR1 reads DFQATT; CDR2 reads SNEGSKA (reference sequence). The CDR3 length is 13 residues. The CDR3 DNA follows: TGCAGTGCAACGGGACTAGCGTCCTACGAGCAGTACTTC. It specifies CSATGLASYEQYF.

This clonotype was observed at least ten times. This chain connects TRBV7-6 to TRBJ2-7, with D possibly being TRBD1 (6 bases). CDR3 size: 16 residues. Trimming removed 5 bases from V and 3 bases from J, with 20 bases in between. The germline V gene has CDR1 SGHVS and CDR2 FNYEAQ. The chain's CDR3 is CASSLYRATLIYEQYF. CDR3 DNA sequence: TGTGCCAGCAGCCTCTACAGGGCTACTTTAATCTACGAGCAGTACTTC.

This clonotype was seen ten or more times. The gene calls are TRBV19 and TRBJ1-2; TRBD1 matches at 7 bases. V dropped 6 bases and J dropped 2; count of bases not matched to a gene: 6. Germline CDR1 and CDR2: LNHDA and SQIVND (reference sequence). The CDR3 sequence is 14 residues long. The CDR3 protein is CASRPGQPNYGYTF. The CDR3 DNA reads TGTGCCAGTAGGCCGGGACAGCCAAACTATGGCTACACCTTC. Filled out from reference TRBV19 and TRBJ1-2, the complete variable domain reads DGGITQSPKYLFRKEGQNVTLSCEQNLNHDAMYWYRQDPGQGLRLIYYSQIVNDFQKGDIAEGYSVSREKKESFPLTVTSAQKNPTAFYLCASRPGQPNYGYTFGSGTRLTVV.

Many counts were recorded for this clonotype. The chain employs TRBV19 and TRBJ1-5, with 11 positions matching TRBD1. Germline CDR1 and CDR2: LNHDA and SQIVND (reference sequence). Trimming took 6 bases from V and 3 from J; bases not matched to a gene: 1. This CDR3 spans 14 amino acids. CDR3 nucleotide sequence: TGTGCCAGTAGGGGACAGGGGGACAATCAGCCCCAGCATTTT. This encodes CASRGQGDNQPQHF.

Turning to this clonotype: A much larger clone differs by one base, so this may be a read error. The conserved phenylalanine or tryptophan normally closing the CDR3 is absent here, so this likely arose from a read error. The chain carries TRBV2 and TRBJ1-4; D uncertain. This CDR3 is 17 amino acids long. V lost 8 bases to trimming and J lost 0 bases, with 19 bases between them. Germline V gene lookup returns CDR1 SNHLY and CDR2 FYNNEI. CDR3 residues: CASFRAHEVATNEKLFL. The CDR3 nucleotides read TGTGCCAGCTTCCGCGCGCACGAAGTTGCAACTAATGAAAAACTGTTTCTT.

In its sample, this clonotype was seen many times. V gene TRBV25-1 combines with J gene TRBJ2-7; D might be TRBD1 or TRBD2, each matching 5 bases. Germline CDR1 reads MGHDK; CDR2 reads SYGVNS. The CDR3 loop spans 15 amino acids. Trimming shortened V by 3 bases and J by 5 bases, and 17 bases separated the two germline ends. This CDR3 reads CASSEGTAQGDEQYF. For the CDR3, the DNA is TGTGCCAGCAGTGAGGGGACCGCGCAGGGCGACGAGCAGTACTTC.

The chain carries TRBV9 and TRBJ2-6; 9 nucleotides agree with TRBD2. After removal of 4 bases from V and 4 bases from J, the junction contained 3 bases not matched to a gene. The CDR3 has 15 amino acids. In germline, CDR1 is SGDLS, CDR2 YYNGEE. The CDR3 nucleotides read TGTGCCAGCAGCCCCGGACTAGCGGGGGCCAACGTCCTGACTTTC. Residues: CASSPGLAGANVLTF.

V gene TRBV29-1 combines with J gene TRBJ1-1; 9 nucleotides match TRBD1. The V segment lost 2 bases and the J segment 5 bases; nucleotides outside the gene matches: 9. CDR3 length: 15 amino acids. Germline loops: CDR1 SQVTM, CDR2 ANQGSEA. CDR3 DNA: TGCAGCGTTGAAAAATTCGTGGGACAGGGAACTGAAGCTTTCTTT. This translates into CSVEKFVGQGTEAFF.

The rearrangement joins TRBV7-2 to TRBJ1-4, with a tentative D call TRBD1 (6 bases). CDR3 length: 18 residues. Germline lookup yields CDR1 SGHTA and CDR2 FQGNSA. V was trimmed by 5 bases and J by 5 bases, leaving 24 bases between them. CDR3 loop: CASSAPVYDGGRNEKLFF. The CDR3, as DNA: TGTGCCAGCAGCGCCCCCGTATACGACGGGGGCCGAAATGAAAAACTGTTTTTT. The variable domain in full, completed from reference TRBV7-2 and TRBJ1-4, reads GAGVSQSPSNKVTEKGKDVELRCDPISGHTALYWYRQSLGQGLEFLIYFQGNSAPDKSGLPSDRFSAERTGGSVSTLTIQRTQQEDSAVYLCASSAPVYDGGRNEKLFFGSGTQLSVL.